These T cell receptor beta chains were read from a single sample in a study of blood T cells in healthy people across ages. TCRdb re-called the 5' RACE reads with MiXCR, one entry per CDR3 protein. The table shows over 500,000 distinct CDR3 sequences, with about 27% occurring only once. The sample also formed part of further work on T cells of mothers and their children.

Sequences were obtained from blood. All receptors come from a boy aged 2 to 9 in good health. CDR3s include the opening cysteine and the closing phenylalanine or tryptophan. D genes are given only for firm matches. Not every row has a clone size; where given, it reads once, few, many or a size class.

J gene,V gene,clone size,D gene,CDR3 protein,CDR3 DNA
TRBJ2-3,TRBV11-2,NA,NA,CASSLGGPHTDTQYF,TGTGCCAGCAGCTTAGGGGGTCCTCATACAGATACGCAGTATTTT
TRBJ2-5,TRBV7-9,NA,NA,CASSFLSGRPETQYF,TGTGCCAGCAGCTTCTTATCAGGGAGACCGGAGACCCAGTACTTC
TRBJ2-1,TRBV7-2,NA,NA,CASSFGTSEQFF,TGTGCCAGCAGCTTTGGAACCAGTGAGCAGTTCTTC
TRBJ2-3,TRBV4-3,NA,NA,CASSQEGEEDTQYF,TGCGCCAGCAGCCAAGAAGGAGAGGAGGATACGCAGTATTTT
TRBJ2-1,TRBV29-1,few,NA,CSAYTTRYNEQFF,TGCAGCGCCTATACTACAAGATACAATGAGCAGTTCTTC
TRBJ2-5,TRBV12-3/TRBV12-4,few,NA,CASSWTAQETQYF,TGTGCCAGCAGTTGGACAGCGCAAGAGACCCAGTACTTC
TRBJ2-4,TRBV27,few,NA,CANSPTGSGTKNIQYF,TGTGCCAACAGTCCGACAGGGAGCGGGACCAAAAACATTCAGTACTTC
TRBJ2-7,TRBV27,many,TRBD1,CASSLGGQVYEQYF,TGTGCCAGCAGTTTAGGAGGACAGGTCTACGAGCAGTACTTC
TRBJ2-3,TRBV7-7,NA,TRBD2,CASSLGGSEADTQYF,TGTGCCAGCAGCTTAGGCGGGAGTGAGGCAGATACGCAGTATTTT
TRBJ2-3,TRBV13,NA,TRBD2,CASSWRLAGALHHTDTQYF,TGTGCCAGCAGCTGGCGACTAGCGGGAGCGCTCCACCACACAGATACGCAGTATTTT
TRBJ2-1,TRBV4-1,NA,NA,CASSQAFPRPEADEQFF,TGCGCCAGCAGCCAAGCATTCCCAAGACCAGAAGCCGATGAGCAGTTCTTC
TRBJ2-7,TRBV29-1,NA,TRBD2,CSVGLAESSYEQYF,TGCAGCGTTGGACTAGCAGAGAGCTCCTACGAGCAGTACTTC
TRBJ2-4,TRBV5-5,NA,NA,CASTLSGRGPNIQYF,TGTGCCAGCACCCTAAGCGGTCGGGGCCCCAACATTCAGTACTTC
TRBJ2-7,TRBV7-2,NA,NA,CASSLAGTPLREQYF,TGTGCCAGCAGCTTAGCAGGTACCCCCCTTCGAGAGCAGTACTTC
TRBJ2-1,TRBV20-1,few,TRBD2,CSAIRTSDNEQFF,TGCAGTGCTATCAGGACTAGCGACAATGAGCAGTTCTTC
TRBJ1-2,TRBV4-3,few,TRBD1,CASSQDETGTSYGYTF,TGCGCCAGCAGCCAAGATGAGACAGGGACCAGCTATGGCTACACCTTC
TRBJ2-1,TRBV12-3/TRBV12-4,few,TRBD2,CASRTAGSSYNEQFF,TGTGCCAGCAGGACAGCGGGGAGCTCCTACAATGAGCAGTTCTTC
TRBJ1-1,TRBV28,few,TRBD1,CASVRTGGYGTEAFF,TGTGCCAGCGTCCGGACAGGGGGCTATGGCACTGAAGCTTTCTTT
TRBJ2-1,TRBV4-1,few,TRBD2,CASSPPGTSGSGNPNEQFF,TGCGCCAGCAGCCCTCCGGGGACTAGCGGGAGTGGAAACCCGAATGAGCAGTTCTTC
TRBJ1-2,TRBV6-1,few,NA,CASSAWDEREEGYTF,TGTGCCAGCAGTGCCTGGGACGAGAGGGAGGAAGGCTACACCTTC
TRBJ2-1,TRBV13,NA,TRBD1,CASSDPGQANPNEQFF,TGTGCCAGCAGCGATCCGGGACAGGCAAACCCCAATGAGCAGTTCTTC
TRBJ2-3,TRBV5-1,few,TRBD2,CASRYGLAGTTDTQYF,TGCGCCAGCCGATATGGACTAGCGGGGACCACAGATACGCAGTATTTT
TRBJ2-5,TRBV5-5,many,TRBD2,CASSRASGSGETQYF,TGTGCCAGCAGCAGAGCTAGCGGGAGCGGGGAGACCCAGTACTTC
TRBJ1-1,TRBV3-1,NA,TRBD1,CASSQGQLDTEAFF,TGTGCCAGCAGCCAGGGACAGCTCGACACTGAAGCTTTCTTT
TRBJ2-5,TRBV7-6,NA,NA,CASSFSHHQETQYF,TGTGCCAGCAGCTTTTCCCACCACCAAGAGACCCAGTACTTC
TRBJ2-7,TRBV7-2,many,TRBD2,CASSSLTSGTPYEQYF,TGTGCCAGCAGCTCGCTGACTAGCGGGACCCCCTACGAGCAGTACTTC
TRBJ2-3,TRBV12-3/TRBV12-4,few,NA,CASSWRQQAEDTQYF,TGTGCCAGCAGTTGGCGGCAGCAGGCCGAGGATACGCAGTATTTT
TRBJ2-1,TRBV4-1,few,TRBD2,CASSQEGLAGPYNEQFF,TGCGCCAGCAGCCAAGAGGGGCTAGCGGGGCCCTACAATGAGCAGTTCTTC
TRBJ2-7,TRBV5-5,NA,NA,CASSLVVGYEEQYF,TGTGCCAGCAGCTTGGTAGTAGGGTACGAGGAGCAGTACTTC
TRBJ1-2,TRBV5-1,NA,NA,CASSLEWGSYGYTF,TGCGCCAGCAGCTTGGAGTGGGGAAGCTATGGCTACACCTTC
TRBJ2-2,TRBV10-1,NA,NA,CASSEGLSTGELFF,TGCGCCAGCAGTGAGGGACTCAGTACCGGGGAGCTGTTTTTT
TRBJ1-1,TRBV5-6,NA,NA,CASSLGLERTEAFF,TGTGCCAGCAGCTTGGGCCTTGAACGGACTGAAGCTTTCTTT
TRBJ2-1,TRBV15,NA,NA,CATSGNRELFYEQFF,TGTGCCACCAGCGGAAACAGGGAACTCTTCTATGAGCAGTTCTTC
TRBJ2-3,TRBV4-2,few,NA,CASSRLDSDTQYF,TGTGCCAGCAGTCGACTAGATTCCGATACGCAGTATTTT
TRBJ2-1,TRBV15,few,NA,CATSRDRGTYNEQFF,TGTGCCACCAGCAGAGATAGGGGGACCTACAATGAGCAGTTCTTC
TRBJ2-1,TRBV20-1,NA,NA,CSAAITGLTYNEQFF,TGCAGTGCCGCTATCACCGGACTTACTTACAATGAGCAGTTCTTC
TRBJ2-5,TRBV25-1,NA,TRBD1,CASLQGDQETQYF,TGTGCCAGCCTACAGGGGGACCAAGAGACCCAGTACTTC
TRBJ2-4,TRBV30,few,NA,CAWSVRVENIQYF,TGTGCCTGGAGTGTACGGGTTGAAAACATTCAGTACTTC
TRBJ2-7,TRBV15,NA,TRBD2,CATSRSMLAGSSYEQYF,TGTGCCACCAGCAGATCCATGTTAGCGGGGAGCTCCTACGAGCAGTACTTC
TRBJ2-3,TRBV5-1,NA,TRBD2,CASSFPGTSGTDTQYF,TGCGCCAGCAGCTTTCCCGGGACTAGCGGCACAGATACGCAGTATTTT
TRBJ2-2,TRBV6-5,few,NA,CASSYSNSFLTWTGELFF,TGTGCCAGCAGTTACTCGAACTCTTTCCTAACGTGGACCGGGGAGCTGTTTTTT
TRBJ1-1,TRBV6-1,NA,NA,CASSTRDANTEAFF,TGTGCCAGCAGTACCCGGGACGCGAACACTGAAGCTTTCTTT
TRBJ2-3,TRBV20-1,NA,NA,CSATGAGDTQYF,TGCAGTGCTACTGGGGCGGGGGATACGCAGTATTTT
TRBJ2-7,TRBV10-3,NA,TRBD2,CAISDFGGRSYEQYF,TGTGCCATCAGTGATTTCGGCGGGAGATCCTACGAGCAGTACTTC
TRBJ1-2,TRBV19,NA,NA,CASSIGTGRYGYTF,TGTGCCAGTAGTATAGGAACGGGACGCTATGGCTACACCTTC
TRBJ2-7,TRBV5-4,NA,TRBD2,CASPWTSGSAAYEQYF,TGTGCCAGCCCCTGGACTAGCGGGAGCGCTGCCTACGAGCAGTACTTC
TRBJ1-1,TRBV7-9,few,NA,CASSFSGRMNTEAFF,TGTGCCAGCAGCTTTAGCGGCAGAATGAACACTGAAGCTTTCTTT
TRBJ2-4,TRBV6-6,NA,NA,CASIQGNIQYF,TGTGCCAGCATTCAGGGAAACATTCAGTACTTC
TRBJ2-3,TRBV7-9,few,TRBD2,CASRYSGGGTDTQYF,TGTGCCAGCAGATACAGCGGGGGGGGCACAGATACGCAGTATTTT
TRBJ2-2,TRBV24-1,few,NA,CATPLGGDHTGELFF,TGTGCCACCCCTCTTGGCGGGGATCACACCGGGGAGCTGTTTTTT
TRBJ1-1,TRBV29-1,NA,NA,CSVEARGYATEAFF,TGCAGCGTTGAGGCGCGGGGGTATGCGACTGAAGCTTTCTTT
TRBJ2-6,TRBV6-2/TRBV6-3,NA,NA,CASSYDGGANVLTF,TGTGCCAGCAGTTATGATGGCGGGGCCAACGTCCTGACTTTC
TRBJ2-1,TRBV20-1,few,TRBD2,CSATSGNEQFF,TGCAGTGCAACTAGCGGCAATGAGCAGTTCTTC
TRBJ2-5,TRBV20-1,NA,TRBD2,CSARPLGGGSETQYF,TGCAGTGCTAGGCCCCTGGGGGGAGGGTCGGAGACCCAGTACTTC
TRBJ2-7,TRBV6-6,NA,NA,CASSALGAGSEQYF,TGTGCCAGCAGTGCGCTGGGCGCGGGGTCCGAGCAGTACTTC
TRBJ1-6,TRBV5-1,NA,NA,CASSLSGPYNSPLHF,TGCGCCAGCAGCTTGAGTGGGCCCTATAATTCACCCCTCCACTTT
TRBJ1-1,TRBV12-5,few,NA,CASGLGPWSMNTEAFF,TGTGCTAGTGGTTTAGGACCTTGGTCCATGAACACTGAAGCTTTCTTT
TRBJ1-2,TRBV11-2,NA,NA,CASSRLGASYGYTF,TGTGCCAGCAGCCGATTGGGGGCGAGCTATGGCTACACCTTC
TRBJ1-3,TRBV9,NA,TRBD1,CASSRAPQGAFSGNTIYF,TGTGCCAGCAGTCGAGCACCTCAGGGGGCTTTCTCTGGAAACACCATTTATTTT
TRBJ1-6,TRBV28,few,TRBD1,CASRSGTGKDSPLHF,TGTGCCAGCAGATCCGGGACAGGGAAGGATTCACCCCTCCACTTT